This paragraph covers one TCR beta chain sequence. Data came from immunoSEQ multiplex PCR; TCRdb stores just in-frame clones and leaves some out. The sample has 2 million to 2.5 million clones; more than 85% are singletons. The entry originates in a study of shared clonotypes between healthy human individuals. Germline V CDR1 and CDR2: ENHRY, SYGVKD. The V gene end was trimmed by 6 bases and the J gene end by 5 bases; junction bases not matched to a gene: 10. The CDR3 contains 16 residues. This TCR came from a man aged 18 to 29 in good health. Some clones in this sample may be carry-over from other donors' samples. The J gene is TRBJ2-2, the V gene TRBV10-3; 9 bases agree with TRBD1. The sample was naive CD4+ T cells from PBMCs. The subset was: CD45RA+ positively selected. CDR3 amino acids: CAIRTSTGGSTGELFF. The DNA of the CDR3 is TGTGCCATCAGGACCTCGACAGGGGGTAGTACCGGGGAGCTGTTTTTT.